This entry lists 7 T cell receptor beta chains sequenced from one sample in a study of long-term antiretroviral therapy in people with HIV. Survey-level resolution applied to immunoSEQ assay v3.0. Here immunoSEQ multiplex PCR was the method, and the copy in TCRdb shows in-frame clones only, minus some. The sample contains 20,000 to 25,000 clones, 88% of which appear only once. The specimen comprised unsorted PBMCs, sampled 0.6 years after starting antiretroviral therapy. All receptors come from a man between 60 and 75 years old with HIV.

J is TRBJ1-3 and V is TRBV5-4; a weak D match, TRBD1 (6 bases). Trimming pared 3 bases from V and 0 bases from J, leaving 16 bases between. This CDR3 is built from 17 residues. In germline, CDR1 is SGHNT, CDR2 YYREEE (reference sequence). For the CDR3, the DNA is TGTGCCAGCAGCTCCTTAGGACAGCCGTACTCTGGAAACACCATATATTTT. Protein product: CASSSLGQPYSGNTIYF.

The chain carries TRBV18 and TRBJ1-3; unclear D gene. Germline CDR1 is KGHSH and CDR2 is LQKENI. This CDR3 comprises 15 residues. Trimming cost V 1 base and J 3 bases, with 10 bases left between them. The CDR3 bases are TGTGCCAGCTCACCACTTGTTGAGGGTGGAAACACCATATATTTT. Residues: CASSPLVEGGNTIYF.

This clone was observed a single time. The V gene is TRBV7-8, the J gene TRBJ1-1; D gene unclear. The CDR3 runs to 12 residues. Trimming shortened V by 5 bases and J by 7 bases, and 11 bases separated the two germline ends. Per the germline V gene, CDR1 is SGHVS and CDR2 is FQNEAQ. The CDR3 nucleotides read TGTGCCAGCAGCAACGTCGGGATTGAAGCTTTCTTT. This translates into CASSNVGIEAFF.

The V and J genes are TRBV28 and TRBJ1-5; D not certain. Germline loops: CDR1 MDHEN, CDR2 SYDVKM. Between the trimmed V and J ends, which lost 2 bases and 6 bases, there was a span of 14 bases. The CDR3 has 15 amino acids. CDR3 sequence (DNA): TGTGCCAGCAGTTTAGGGCTAGGAAGGGCTCAGCCCCAGCATTTT. The encoded protein is CASSLGLGRAQPQHF.

The chain joins TRBV5-1 to TRBJ1-1; D is possibly TRBD1 (5 bases). Trimming took 4 bases from V and 4 from J, leaving 17 bases between them. The CDR3 runs 15 residues. Germline V gene data show CDR1 as SGHRS and CDR2 as YFSETQ. The CDR3 here is CASSDRGVGGTEAFF. CDR3 sequence (DNA): TGCGCCAGCAGCGATCGCGGTGTGGGGGGCACTGAAGCTTTCTTT.

V is TRBV6-4 and J is TRBJ2-7, with 10 bases fitting TRBD2. Germline-derived CDR1 and CDR2 are MRHNA and SNTAGT. J was trimmed by 3 bases and V by 6 bases; bases with no gene match: 14. This CDR3 contains 17 residues. The chain's CDR3 is CASSPGTSGKIRYEQYF. In DNA, the CDR3 is TGTGCCAGCAGCCCGGGAACTAGCGGGAAAATACGCTACGAGCAGTACTTC.

The chain combines TRBV5-1 with TRBJ2-7; unclear D gene. Trimming took 4 bases from V and 6 from J, leaving 23 bases between them. The CDR3 length is 16 residues. Germline V gene data show CDR1 as SGHRS and CDR2 as YFSETQ. The CDR3 sequence is CASSPGPVVLPGEQYF. The DNA for the CDR3 is TGCGCCAGCAGCCCGGGCCCTGTCGTCCTACCGGGCGAGCAGTACTTC.